The 10 T cell receptor beta chains below were found in one sample sequenced in a study of shared clonotypes between healthy human individuals. Libraries were prepared by immunoSEQ multiplex PCR; TCRdb keeps only in-frame clonotypes and omits some of them. Of about 1 million clones listed, approximately 72% are singletons. Sequenced: memory CD4+ T cells sorted from blood. Subset here: CD45RA-negative fraction. These receptors all stem from a man between 18 and 35 years old in good health.

This chain joins TRBV27 and TRBJ1-4; D is perhaps TRBD1 (5 bases). This CDR3 comprises 17 residues. From germline, CDR1 is MNHEY and CDR2 SMNVEV (reference sequence). Trimming took 4 bases from V and 8 from J, leaving 23 bases between them. CDR3 sequence: CASSSYPGRGIGEKLFF. The CDR3 DNA reads TGTGCCAGCAGTTCCTACCCAGGGCGCGGAATCGGGGAAAAACTGTTTTTT.

V is TRBV30 and J is TRBJ2-5; tentatively, D is TRBD1 (6 bases). CDR3 length equals 14 residues. V was cut by 8 bases and J by 5 bases, with 21 bases left in between. Germline CDR1 and CDR2: GTSNPN and SVGIG (reference sequence). The CDR3 nucleotides are TGTGCCCGGGGAAGAGGTGGGGGCGGCGAGACCCAGTACTTC. This sequence encodes CARGRGGGGETQYF.

The chain is built from TRBV19 and TRBJ1-1; D perhaps matches TRBD1 (5 bases). Trimming left V 8 bases short and J 4 bases short, with 8 bases between. The length of the CDR3 is 11 residues. Looked up from germline, CDR1 is LNHDA and CDR2 is SQIVND (reference sequence). CDR3 sequence (DNA): TGTGCCAGTGGGACTCCCACTGAAGCTTTCTTT. Translation gives CASGTPTEAFF. Full variable domain (outside the CDR3, taken from reference TRBV19 and TRBJ1-1): DGGITQSPKYLFRKEGQNVTLSCEQNLNHDAMYWYRQDPGQGLRLIYYSQIVNDFQKGDIAEGYSVSREKKESFPLTVTSAQKNPTAFYLCASGTPTEAFFGQGTRLTVV.

The chain carries TRBV19 and TRBJ1-1; D remains ambiguous. The CDR3 is 13 residues long. Looked up from germline, CDR1 is LNHDA and CDR2 is SQIVND (reference sequence). V lost 6 bases and J 1 base, leaving 9 bases between the germline ends. This chain's CDR3 is CASRRARNTEAFF. For the CDR3, the DNA is TGTGCCAGTAGGAGAGCCAGGAACACTGAAGCTTTCTTT. The whole variable domain, remainder taken from reference TRBV19 and TRBJ1-1, is DGGITQSPKYLFRKEGQNVTLSCEQNLNHDAMYWYRQDPGQGLRLIYYSQIVNDFQKGDIAEGYSVSREKKESFPLTVTSAQKNPTAFYLCASRRARNTEAFFGQGTRLTVV.

The chain couples TRBV11-2 to TRBJ2-7; possibly TRBD1 or TRBD2 for D (5 bases each). The CDR3 covers 14 residues. In germline, CDR1 is SGHAT, CDR2 FQNNGV. Deletions cut 1 base from V and 2 bases from J, with 9 bases between. The CDR3 loop reads CASSLVWGTYEQYF. In DNA, the CDR3 is TGTGCCAGCAGCTTAGTATGGGGGACCTACGAGCAGTACTTC.

Here the CDR3 DNA reads TGCGCCAGCAGCGCCTGGACAGGGCGACCCCAGGTAAGCAATCAGCCCCAGCATTTT. Protein: CASSAWTGRPQVSNQPQHF. V usage is TRBV5-1 and J usage is TRBJ1-5, with 8 nucleotides matching TRBD1. Germline V gene lookup returns CDR1 SGHRS and CDR2 YFSETQ. J was trimmed by 1 base and V by 4 bases; bases with no gene match: 16. The CDR3 totals 19 residues.

The chain uses TRBV5-4 and TRBJ2-1; 8 nucleotides align to TRBD2. In germline, CDR1 is SGHNT, CDR2 YYREEE (reference sequence). J gave up 4 bases and V 0 bases, and 3 bases lay outside the gene matches. The CDR3 runs to 15 residues. The CDR3 protein is CASSLDRGGYNEQFF. CDR3 sequence (DNA): TGTGCCAGCAGCTTGGATCGGGGGGGTTACAATGAGCAGTTCTTC. Using reference TRBV5-4 and TRBJ2-1 for the parts outside the CDR3, the full variable domain is ETGVTQSPTHLIKTRGQQVTLRCSSQSGHNTVSWYQQALGQGPQFIFQYYREEENGRGNFPPRFSGLQFPNYSSELNVNALELDDSALYLCASSLDRGGYNEQFFGPGTRLTVL.

This chain joins TRBV6-1 and TRBJ1-1; D ambiguous. Germline V CDR1 and CDR2: MNHNS, SASEGT. The CDR3 contains 11 residues. Trimming pared 8 bases from V and 1 base from J, leaving 5 bases between. In DNA form, the CDR3 reads TGTGCCAGCTGCCAGAACACTGAAGCTTTCTTT. This translates into CASCQNTEAFF.

This clone was seen once. The rearrangement joins TRBV6-6 to TRBJ2-2, with 11 bases identical to TRBD1. CDR3 length: 16 residues. Germline V gene data show CDR1 as MNHNY and CDR2 as SVGAGI (reference sequence). The ends lost 6 bases at V and 7 bases at J; junction bases unmatched: 10. The CDR3 reads CASRLPGQGVVGELFF. For the CDR3, the DNA is TGTGCCAGCAGATTACCGGGACAGGGGGTGGTCGGGGAGCTGTTTTTT.

This clone was detected ten times or more. The rearrangement joins TRBV5-1 to TRBJ2-5; 8 bases align to TRBD2. This CDR3 comprises 15 residues. The germline V gene encodes CDR1 SGHRS and CDR2 YFSETQ. V gave up 4 bases and J gave up 1 base; unmatched junction bases: 6. The CDR3 protein is CASSRSGGFQETQYF. Written as DNA, the CDR3 is TGCGCCAGCAGCCGTTCGGGGGGGTTCCAAGAGACCCAGTACTTC.